This T cell receptor beta chain was captured by sequencing in a study of T cell repertoires in cytomegalovirus infection. The CDR3 sequence is 18 residues long. The germline gives CDR1 LNHNV, CDR2 YYDKDF (reference sequence). The V gene end was trimmed by 0 bases and the J gene end by 5 bases; junction bases not matched to a gene: 8. TCRdb itself ran the reads through MiXCR, one entry per CDR3 protein. The sample lists 200,000 to 300,000 distinct CDR3 sequences; roughly 15% were seen once. The J gene is TRBJ2-2, the V gene TRBV15; 11 bases line up with TRBD1. Source material: PBMCs. The sequence was collected from a human donor in good health (CMV status not recorded). Some clones in this sample may be carry-over from other donors' samples. The CDR3 region has the DNA TGTGCCACCAGCAGAGATCTTGGACAGGGGGCGCGAACCGGGGAGCTGTTTTTT. It codes for CATSRDLGQGARTGELFF.